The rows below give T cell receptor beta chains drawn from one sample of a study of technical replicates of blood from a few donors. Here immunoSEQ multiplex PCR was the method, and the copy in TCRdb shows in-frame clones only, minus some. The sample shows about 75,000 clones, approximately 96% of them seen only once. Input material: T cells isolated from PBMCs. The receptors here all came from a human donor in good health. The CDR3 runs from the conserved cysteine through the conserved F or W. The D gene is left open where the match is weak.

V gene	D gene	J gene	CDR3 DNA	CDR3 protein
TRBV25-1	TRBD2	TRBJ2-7	TGTGCCAGCAGTGAATATAAGGGACTAGCGGATGTTACCTACGAGCAGTACTTC	CASSEYKGLADVTYEQYF
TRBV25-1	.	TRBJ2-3	TGTGCCAGCAGGAGAGGAGATACGCAGTATTTT	CASRRGDTQYF
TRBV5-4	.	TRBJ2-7	TGTGCCAGCAGCCAGGGGGGCGAGCAGTACTTC	CASSQGGEQYF
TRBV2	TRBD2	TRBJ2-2	TGTGCCAGCAGTCTAACTAGCGGAGCGAACACCGGGGAGCTGTTTTTT	CASSLTSGANTGELFF
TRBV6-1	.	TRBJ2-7	TGTGCCAGCAGTTTTGCGGATTACGAGCAGTACTTC	CASSFADYEQYF
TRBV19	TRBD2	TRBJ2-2	TGTGCCAGTAGTATAAGGCGGGAGCAAACCGGGGAGCTGTTTTTT	CASSIRREQTGELFF
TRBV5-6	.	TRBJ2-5	TGTGCCAGCAGCTTGGGGAGACAGTCTTCGGAGACCCAGTACTTC	CASSLGRQSSETQYF
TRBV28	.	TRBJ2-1	TGTGCCAGCAGTCCCATGGGTGGGGGGTCCAATGAGCAGTTCTTC	CASSPMGGGSNEQFF
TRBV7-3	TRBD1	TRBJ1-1	TGTGCCAGCAGCCCACGGACAGGCGCACCGAACACTGAAGCTTTCTTT	CASSPRTGAPNTEAFF
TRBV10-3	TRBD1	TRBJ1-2	TGTGCCATCAGTGACAGGGGGAGAAGCTATGGCTACACCTTC	CAISDRGRSYGYTF
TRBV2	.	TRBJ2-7	TGTGCCAGCAGTGCATACGTCTCAGCGGCGGAGAGCTCCTACGAGCAGTACTTC	CASSAYVSAAESSYEQYF
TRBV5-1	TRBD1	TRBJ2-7	TGCGCCAGCAGCCAGGGACAGGGGGCCTACGAGCAGTACTTC	CASSQGQGAYEQYF
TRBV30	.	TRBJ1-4	TGTGCCTGGAGTAACAGGGTAGGGGAAAAACTGTTTTTT	CAWSNRVGEKLFF
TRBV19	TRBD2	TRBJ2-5	TGTGCCAGCAGACTAGCGGGAGGTGAGACCCAGTACTTC	CASRLAGGETQYF
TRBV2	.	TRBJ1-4	TGTGCCAGCAGTGAAAGCGCGAGCTATGAAAAACTGTTTTTT	CASSESASYEKLFF
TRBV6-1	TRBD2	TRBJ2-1	TGTGCCAGCAGTGATCGTCCTATGGGGACTAGCGGGAGGGTCGATGAGCAGTTCTTC	CASSDRPMGTSGRVDEQFF
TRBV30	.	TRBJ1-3	TGTGCCTGGAGTGTAGGGGGATCCGGAAACACCATATATTTT	CAWSVGGSGNTIYF
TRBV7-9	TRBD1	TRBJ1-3	TGTGCCAGCAGCTGGGACAGATCTGGAAACACCATATATTTT	CASSWDRSGNTIYF